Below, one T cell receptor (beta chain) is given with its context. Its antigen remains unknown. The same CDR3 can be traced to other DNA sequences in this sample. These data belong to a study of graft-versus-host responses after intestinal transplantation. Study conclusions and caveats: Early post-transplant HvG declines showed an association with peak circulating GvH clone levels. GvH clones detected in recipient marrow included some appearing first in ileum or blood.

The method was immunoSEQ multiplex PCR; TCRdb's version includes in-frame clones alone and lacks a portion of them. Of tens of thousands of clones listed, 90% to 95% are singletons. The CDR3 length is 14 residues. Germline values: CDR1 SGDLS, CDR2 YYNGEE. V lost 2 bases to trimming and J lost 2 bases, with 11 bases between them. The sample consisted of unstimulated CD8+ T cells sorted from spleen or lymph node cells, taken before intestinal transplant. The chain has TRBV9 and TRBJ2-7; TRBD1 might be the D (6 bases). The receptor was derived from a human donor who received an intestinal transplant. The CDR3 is CASSVAGEPYEQYF. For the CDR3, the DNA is TGTGCCAGCAGCGTCGCAGGGGAGCCCTACGAGCAGTACTTC.